Below, 9 T cell receptor beta chains from the same sample are listed, as sequenced in a study of identifying expanded T cells in peripheral blood. Method: immunoSEQ multiplex PCR; TCRdb's copy keeps in-frame clones and lacks some. The repertoire holds roughly 100,000 clones, around 89% seen once, with roughly 15% in the top ten. What was sequenced was blood. The receptors originated from a person aged 18 to 70 in good health.

V and J are TRBV18 and TRBJ2-2; D possibly corresponds to TRBD1 (6 bases). This CDR3 contains 13 residues. V was trimmed by 8 bases and J by 1 base, leaving 8 bases between them. The germline CDR1 and CDR2 sequences are KGHSH and LQKENI. The CDR3 sequence is CASARGNTGELFF. The CDR3 bases are TGTGCCAGCGCCAGGGGGAACACCGGGGAGCTGTTTTTT.

The rearrangement uses TRBV2 and TRBJ2-1; 8 nucleotides line up with TRBD2. There are 14 residues in the CDR3. CDR1 is SNHLY and CDR2 is FYNNEI in the germline V gene. Trimming took 7 bases from V and 4 from J; bases not matched to a gene: 6. In DNA, the CDR3 is TGTGCCAGCACGGAACTAGCGGATTACAATGAGCAGTTCTTC. Its translation is CASTELADYNEQFF. The full variable domain, in which reference TRBV2 and TRBJ2-1 provide the parts outside the CDR3, is EPEVTQTPSHQVTQMGQEVILRCVPISNHLYFYWYRQILGQKVEFLVSFYNNEISEKSEIFDDQFSVERPDGSNFTLKIRSTKLEDSAMYFCASTELADYNEQFFGPGTRLTVL.

The gene calls are TRBV10-2 and TRBJ2-7; unclear D gene. Deletions cut 4 bases from V and 3 bases from J, with 10 bases between. This CDR3 is built from 13 residues. The germline V gene encodes CDR1 WSHSY and CDR2 SAAADI. CDR3 in DNA: TGCGCCAGCAGTGGACTGAGCCTCTACGAGCAGTACTTC. This gives the protein CASSGLSLYEQYF.

This chain joins TRBV7-2 and TRBJ2-7; 10 positions match TRBD1. Germline V gene lookup returns CDR1 SGHTA and CDR2 FQGNSA. The CDR3 loop spans 16 amino acids. The J segment lost 4 bases and the V segment lost 5 bases, leaving 11 bases of the junction unmatched. Written as DNA, the CDR3 is TGTGCCAGCAGCGATTCGTTGGGGACAGGGGTGTACGAGCAGTACTTC. Translating gives CASSDSLGTGVYEQYF. The variable domain in full, with the rest retrieved from reference TRBV7-2 and TRBJ2-7, is GAGVSQSPSNKVTEKGKDVELRCDPISGHTALYWYRQSLGQGLEFLIYFQGNSAPDKSGLPSDRFSAERTGGSVSTLTIQRTQQEDSAVYLCASSDSLGTGVYEQYFGPGTRLTVT.

This chain joins TRBV30 and TRBJ1-2, with 7 bases lining up with TRBD1. V lost 0 bases, J lost 8 bases, and 9 bases stayed unmatched. Germline assignment: CDR1 GTSNPN and CDR2 SVGIG (reference sequence). The CDR3 contains 14 residues. This CDR3 is CAWSVQGPEGGYTF. The DNA for the CDR3 is TGTGCCTGGAGTGTACAGGGGCCCGAGGGAGGCTACACCTTC. Combining the CDR3 with reference TRBV30 and TRBJ1-2 gives the whole variable domain SQTIHQWPATLVQPVGSPLSLECTVEGTSNPNLYWYRQAAGRGLQLLFYSVGIGQISSEVPQNLSASRPQDRQFILSSKKLLLSDSGFYLCAWSVQGPEGGYTFGSGTRLTVV.

The chain employs TRBV2 and TRBJ2-1, with D possibly being TRBD2 (6 bases). CDR1 and CDR2 from the germline V gene are SNHLY and FYNNEI. This CDR3 spans 16 amino acids. Trimming cost V 5 bases and J 0 bases, with 14 bases left between them. The CDR3 region has the DNA TGTGCCAGCAGTTACTCGGGGGTAAGCTCCTACAATGAGCAGTTCTTC. It translates to CASSYSGVSSYNEQFF.

This sequence joins TRBV13 and TRBJ2-1; unclear D gene. The CDR3 sequence is 13 residues long. The V end lost 2 bases, the J end lost 4 bases, and 6 bases lay between the germline ends. Per germline, CDR1 PRHDT and CDR2 FYEKMQ (reference sequence). CDR3 sequence reads: CASSLLTYNEQFF. The DNA for the CDR3 is TGTGCCAGCAGCTTATTAACATACAATGAGCAGTTCTTC.

V usage is TRBV27 and J usage is TRBJ2-3, with 11 bases matching TRBD2. The germline V gene has CDR1 MNHEY and CDR2 SMNVEV (reference sequence). Unmatched junction bases numbered 8, after V lost 2 bases and J lost 7 bases. CDR3 size: 16 residues. CDR3 coding DNA: TGTGCCAGCAGTTTAATGAATAGCGGGGGGGCGAATACGCAGTATTTT. Its translation is CASSLMNSGGANTQYF.

The table lists this clone with a count of one. The chain employs TRBV6-5 and TRBJ1-2, with unresolved D. The germline CDR1 and CDR2 sequences are MNHEY and SVGAGI. The CDR3 spans 15 residues. The V end lost 5 bases, the J end lost 4 bases, and 17 bases lay between the germline ends. The CDR3 here is CASSTRRELLYGYTF. Written as DNA, the CDR3 is TGTGCCAGCAGTACCCGCAGAGAGCTCCTCTATGGCTACACCTTC.